This T cell receptor (beta chain) stems from a study of blood T cell repertoires in COVID-19. Measured with immunoSEQ multiplex PCR; TCRdb has only the in-frame clones, and not every one. The table lists roughly 380,000 clones, about 88% of them singletons. Specimen: peripheral blood. This clonotype originated in a woman aged 40 to 50 with COVID-19, enrolled during active disease.

CDR3 amino acids: CASSPNGAGGKEKETQYF. In DNA form, the CDR3 reads TGTGCCAGCTCACCAAATGGTGCGGGGGGTAAAGAAAAAGAGACCCAGTACTTC. The rearrangement joins TRBV18 to TRBJ2-5; 8 nucleotides line up with TRBD2. The germline V gene has CDR1 KGHSH and CDR2 LQKENI. J was trimmed by 3 bases and V by 2 bases; bases with no gene match: 14. There are 18 residues in the CDR3.